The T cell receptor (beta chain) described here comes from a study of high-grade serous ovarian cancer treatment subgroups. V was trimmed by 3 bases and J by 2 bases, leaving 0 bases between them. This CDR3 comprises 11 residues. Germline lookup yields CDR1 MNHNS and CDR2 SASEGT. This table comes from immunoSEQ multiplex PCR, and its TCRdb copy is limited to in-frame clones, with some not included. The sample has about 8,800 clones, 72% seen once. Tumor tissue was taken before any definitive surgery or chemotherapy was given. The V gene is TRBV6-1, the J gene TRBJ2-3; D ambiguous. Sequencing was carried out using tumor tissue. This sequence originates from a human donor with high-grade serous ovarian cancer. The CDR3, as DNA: TGTGCCAGCAGTGACACAGATACGCAGTATTTT. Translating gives CASSDTDTQYF.